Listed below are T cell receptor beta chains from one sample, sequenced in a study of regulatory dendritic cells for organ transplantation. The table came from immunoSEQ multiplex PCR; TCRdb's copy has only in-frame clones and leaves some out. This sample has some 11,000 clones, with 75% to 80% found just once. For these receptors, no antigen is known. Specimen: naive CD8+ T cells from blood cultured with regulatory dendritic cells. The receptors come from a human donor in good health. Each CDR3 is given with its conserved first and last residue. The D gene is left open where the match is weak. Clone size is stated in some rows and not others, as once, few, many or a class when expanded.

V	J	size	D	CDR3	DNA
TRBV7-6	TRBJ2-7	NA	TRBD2	CASSQGLAGGSYEQYF	TGTGCCAGCAGCCAGGGACTAGCGGGGGGATCCTACGAGCAGTACTTC
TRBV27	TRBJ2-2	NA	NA	CASTPEAGTNTGELFF	TGTGCCAGCACCCCAGAGGCGGGGACGAACACCGGGGAGCTGTTTTTT
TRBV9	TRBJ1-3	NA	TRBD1	CASSVARGLSGNTIYF	TGTGCCAGCAGCGTAGCAAGGGGGCTCTCCGGAAACACCATATATTTT
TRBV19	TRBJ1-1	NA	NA	CASSWGRIEAFF	TGTGCCAGCTCATGGGGGCGGATTGAAGCTTTCTTT
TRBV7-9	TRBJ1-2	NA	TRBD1	CASSQGAPGGYGYTF	TGTGCCAGCAGCCAGGGGGCCCCCGGGGGCTATGGCTACACCTTC
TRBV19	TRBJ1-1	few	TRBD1	CASSPGTGVVGAFF	TGTGCCAGTAGTCCCGGGACAGGGGTCGTAGGAGCTTTCTTT
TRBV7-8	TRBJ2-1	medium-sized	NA	CASSPMRSSYNEQFF	TGTGCCAGCAGCCCGATGCGGAGCTCCTACAATGAGCAGTTCTTC
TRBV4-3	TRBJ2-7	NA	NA	CASSQDLSYSYEQYF	TGCGCCAGCAGCCAAGATTTATCCTACTCCTACGAGCAGTACTTC
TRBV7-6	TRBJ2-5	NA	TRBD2	CASSFFPPGEGETQYF	TGTGCCAGCAGCTTTTTCCCCCCTGGGGAGGGGGAGACCCAGTACTTC
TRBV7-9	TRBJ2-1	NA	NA	CASSSDYTREQFF	TGTGCCAGCAGCTCCGACTATACGAGAGAGCAGTTCTTC
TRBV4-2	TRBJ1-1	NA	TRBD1	CASSQPGQSTEAFF	TGTGCCAGCAGCCAACCGGGACAGAGCACTGAAGCTTTCTTT
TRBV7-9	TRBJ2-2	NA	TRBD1	CASSFGTGGNTGELFF	TGTGCCAGCAGCTTCGGGACAGGGGGTAACACCGGGGAGCTGTTTTTT
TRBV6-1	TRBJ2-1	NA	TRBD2	CASSESETSGRFYNEQFF	TGTGCCAGCAGTGAGAGCGAGACTAGCGGGAGATTTTACAATGAGCAGTTCTTC
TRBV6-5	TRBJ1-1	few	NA	CASSYSQGGLNTEAFF	TGTGCCAGCAGTTACTCTCAGGGCGGCCTGAACACTGAAGCTTTCTTT
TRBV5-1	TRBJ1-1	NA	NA	CASSLATRNTEAFF	TGCGCCAGCAGCTTGGCGACTAGGAACACTGAAGCTTTCTTT
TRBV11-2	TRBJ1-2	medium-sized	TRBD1	CASSLPTGDFGNYGYTF	TGTGCCAGCAGCTTACCGACAGGGGACTTCGGCAACTATGGCTACACCTTC
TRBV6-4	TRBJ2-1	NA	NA	CASSDGGSSYNEQFF	TGTGCCAGCAGTGACGGGGGGAGCTCCTACAATGAGCAGTTCTTC
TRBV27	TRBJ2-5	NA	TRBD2	CASSLRTSGGETQYF	TGTGCCAGCAGTTTGAGGACTAGCGGGGGGGAGACCCAGTACTTC
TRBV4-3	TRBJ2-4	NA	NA	CASSPGHKNIQYF	TGCGCCAGCAGCCCCGGACACAAAAACATTCAGTACTTC
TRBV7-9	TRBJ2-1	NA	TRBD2	CASSLRKRGGYNEQFF	TGTGCCAGCAGCTTAAGGAAGCGGGGGGGGTACAATGAGCAGTTCTTC
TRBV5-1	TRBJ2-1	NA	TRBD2	CASSLGGSGGLSYNEQFF	TGCGCCAGCAGCTTGGGTGGTAGCGGGGGGTTATCCTACAATGAGCAGTTCTTC
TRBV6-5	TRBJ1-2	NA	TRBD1	CASSYGTGNYGYTF	TGTGCCAGCAGTTACGGGACAGGGAACTATGGCTACACCTTC
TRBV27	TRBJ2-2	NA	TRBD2	CASSLGSGETANTGELFF	TGTGCCAGCAGTTTGGGTAGCGGGGAAACCGCGAACACCGGGGAGCTGTTTTTT
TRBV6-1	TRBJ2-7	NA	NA	CASTSRDRPYEQYF	TGTGCCAGCACCAGCCGCGACAGACCCTACGAGCAGTACTTC
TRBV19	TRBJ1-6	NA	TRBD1	CASKEGAINSPLHF	TGTGCCAGTAAAGAGGGGGCTATCAATTCACCCCTCCACTTT
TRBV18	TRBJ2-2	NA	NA	CASSPVGVYGTGELFF	TGTGCCAGCTCACCGGTAGGGGTCTACGGAACCGGGGAGCTGTTTTTT
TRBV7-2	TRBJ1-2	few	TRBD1	CASSLDRGANYGYTF	TGTGCCAGCAGCTTAGACAGGGGGGCGAACTATGGCTACACCTTC
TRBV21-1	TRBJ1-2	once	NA	CASSKTLKYNANYGYTF	TGTGCCAGCAGCAAGACTCTAAAATACAATGCTAACTATGGCTACACCTTC
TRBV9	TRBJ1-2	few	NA	CASSGFKLGYTF	TGTGCCAGCAGCGGCTTCAAACTGGGCTACACCTTC
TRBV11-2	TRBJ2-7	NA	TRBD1	CASSGQGPYEQYF	TGTGCCAGCAGCGGACAGGGGCCCTACGAGCAGTACTTC
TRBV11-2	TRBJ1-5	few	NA	CASSVDSADQPQHF	TGTGCCAGCAGCGTTGACAGTGCAGATCAGCCCCAGCATTTT
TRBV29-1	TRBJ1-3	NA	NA	CSVEHRTDRFPDIYF	TGCAGCGTTGAACATAGAACAGATCGCTTTCCGGACATATATTTT
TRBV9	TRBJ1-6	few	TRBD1	CASSAGQGAYNSPLHF	TGTGCCAGCAGCGCGGGACAGGGGGCCTATAATTCACCCCTCCACTTT
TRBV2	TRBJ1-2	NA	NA	CASSELAGQHGYTF	TGTGCCAGCAGTGAACTTGCTGGGCAGCATGGCTACACCTTC
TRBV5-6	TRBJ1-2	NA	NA	CASSLAGVIAYGYTF	TGTGCCAGCAGCTTGGCGGGGGTCATTGCATATGGCTACACCTTC
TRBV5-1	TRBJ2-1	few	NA	CASTLWQDYNEQFF	TGCGCCAGCACCTTGTGGCAGGACTACAATGAGCAGTTCTTC
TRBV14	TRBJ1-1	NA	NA	CASSHGPQGSEAFF	TGTGCCAGCAGCCACGGGCCTCAGGGGAGCGAAGCTTTCTTT
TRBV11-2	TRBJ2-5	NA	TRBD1	CASSSQGVAETQYF	TGTGCCAGCAGCTCACAGGGGGTCGCAGAGACCCAGTACTTC
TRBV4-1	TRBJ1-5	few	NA	CASSQDPGLNQPQHF	TGCGCCAGCAGCCAAGATCCAGGGCTCAATCAGCCCCAGCATTTT
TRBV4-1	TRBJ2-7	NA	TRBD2	CASSPIAGSSYEQYF	TGCGCCAGCAGCCCCATAGCGGGGTCCTCCTACGAGCAGTACTTC
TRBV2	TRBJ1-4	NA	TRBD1	CASRHGTGSNEKLFF	TGTGCCAGCAGGCACGGGACAGGCTCTAATGAAAAACTGTTTTTT
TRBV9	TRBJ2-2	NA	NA	CASSYRDSYTGELFF	TGTGCCAGCAGCTACCGGGACTCATACACCGGGGAGCTGTTTTTT
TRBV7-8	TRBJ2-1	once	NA	CASSLPESSYNEQFF	TGTGCCAGCAGCTTACCGGAGAGCTCCTACAATGAGCAGTTCTTC
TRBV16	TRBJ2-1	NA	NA	CASSQNDPGNEQFF	TGTGCCAGCAGCCAGAATGACCCGGGGAATGAGCAGTTCTTC
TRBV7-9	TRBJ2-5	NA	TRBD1	CASSTGQGTVGETQYF	TGTGCCAGCAGCACCGGACAGGGGACGGTCGGAGAGACCCAGTACTTC
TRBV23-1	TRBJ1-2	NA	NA	CASSQVRSRQDYGYTF	TGCGCCAGCAGTCAAGTCCGATCCCGGCAGGACTATGGCTACACCTTC
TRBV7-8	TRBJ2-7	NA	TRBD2	CASTGDRAGLVSYEQYF	TGTGCCAGCACCGGGGACCGGGCGGGACTAGTTTCCTACGAGCAGTACTTC
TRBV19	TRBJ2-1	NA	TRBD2	CASSVPLAGENEQFF	TGTGCCAGTAGTGTCCCGCTAGCGGGGGAGAATGAGCAGTTCTTC
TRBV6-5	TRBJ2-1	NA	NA	CASSFSNRGGEQFF	TGTGCCAGCAGTTTCTCCAACAGAGGGGGTGAGCAGTTCTTC
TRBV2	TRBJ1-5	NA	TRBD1	CASSDRDRVSQPQHF	TGTGCCAGCAGTGACAGGGACAGGGTGAGTCAGCCCCAGCATTTT
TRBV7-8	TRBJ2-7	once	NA	CASSFSGDRQYF	TGTGCCAGCAGCTTTTCAGGGGACCGGCAGTACTTC
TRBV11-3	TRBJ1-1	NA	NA	CASSPINRAGNTEAFF	TGTGCCAGCAGTCCAATCAACAGGGCGGGGAACACTGAAGCTTTCTTT